This T cell receptor (beta chain) was sequenced in a study of OX40 agonist ivuxolimab in advanced cancers. Study at large: Head and neck, renal cell, melanoma or hepatocellular carcinoma were the cancers that dose-escalation patients had.

Sequenced by immunoSEQ multiplex PCR; TCRdb stores in-frame clones only, minus some. The sample lists over 65,000 clones, 80% to 95% seen once, with 0.5% to 0.6% in the top ten. CDR3 length: 14 residues. Per the germline V gene, CDR1 is LNHDA and CDR2 is SQIVND (reference sequence). V lost 9 bases and J 0 bases, leaving 12 bases between the germline ends. This sequence originates from an adult with an advanced solid tumor such as melanoma, head and neck, liver or kidney cancer. The sequencing here drew on CD4+ or CD8+ T cells sorted from blood, taken in a trial of the OX40 agonist ivuxolimab. V gene TRBV19 combines with J gene TRBJ2-1; D uncertain. The CDR3 reads CASTPGSSYNEQFF. The CDR3 coding sequence is TGTGCCAGCACCCCCGGAAGCTCCTACAATGAGCAGTTCTTC. Variable domain in full (rest from reference TRBV19 and TRBJ2-1): DGGITQSPKYLFRKEGQNVTLSCEQNLNHDAMYWYRQDPGQGLRLIYYSQIVNDFQKGDIAEGYSVSREKKESFPLTVTSAQKNPTAFYLCASTPGSSYNEQFFGPGTRLTVL.